This T cell receptor (beta chain) stems from a study of cytotoxic CD8 clonotypes in ibrutinib-treated CLL. Study-wide context: The authors obtained response samples at a median of approximately 12 months of treatment, range 6 to 36.

The method was immunoSEQ multiplex PCR; TCRdb's version includes in-frame clones alone and lacks a portion of them. The sample has 200,000 to 250,000 clones; more than 70% are singletons. The CDR3 is 12 amino acids. Trimming removed 4 bases at V and 10 bases at J, with 12 bases between. The V gene's germline CDR1 is SGDLS and CDR2 YYNGEE. Cryopreserved PBMCs supplied about 2 micrograms of genomic DNA for TCR beta libraries. The sample was PBMCs, taken after 12 months of ibrutinib treatment. The gene calls are TRBV9 and TRBJ1-3; D is unclear. This TCR derives from a human donor with chronic lymphocytic leukemia. This CDR3 is CASSLDLWTIYF. The CDR3 DNA reads as TGTGCCAGCAGCTTGGACTTGTGGACCATATATTTT.